This entry describes one TCR beta chain. Antigen: not known. The assay was immunoSEQ multiplex PCR, and TCRdb's table has in-frame clones only and misses some. The data hold approximately 8,000 clones, with 75% to 95% observed a single time. This sample was included in a study of STAT3 mutations in large granular lymphocyte leukemia. Study background: Roughly half the longitudinally sequenced T-LGLL patients had canonical STAT3 mutations. Findings of the study overall: Samples missed the first appearance of the clone. Every T-cell large granular lymphocyte leukemia patient had at least one immunodominant TCR beta clonotype.

Germline V CDR1 and CDR2: LNHNV, YYDKDF (reference sequence). V lost 0 bases, J lost 2 bases, and 2 bases stayed unmatched. The CDR3 loop spans 16 amino acids. This clonotype was obtained from a man aged 50 to 60 with T-cell large granular lymphocyte leukemia. Some clones in this sample may be carry-over from other donors' samples. The chain combines TRBV15 with TRBJ2-7, with 12 positions matching TRBD2. Sequencing was done on a sample of peripheral blood mononuclear cells. CDR3 region: CATSRDLAGGPYEQYF. CDR3 sequence (DNA): TGTGCCACCAGCAGAGATCTAGCGGGAGGGCCCTACGAGCAGTACTTC.